This T cell receptor beta chain derives from a study of response to subunit inactivated influenza vaccine. This clonotype was picked up a small number of times. Antigen unknown. Broader study findings: Only a handful of new T cells, the authors suggested, are recruited with each seasonal influenza vaccination.

One entry per CDR3 protein, called by TCRdb with MiXCR from the RT-PCR reads. This table has around 760,000 distinct CDR3 sequences, roughly 13% appearing once. The sample here was PBMCs from blood, taken 14 to 15 days before vaccination. This TCR was sampled from a man aged 45-65 years who received an inactivated influenza vaccine.

The CDR3 protein is CASTLGGLGQYYEQYF. CDR3 bases: TGTGCCAGCACCCTAGGGGGATTGGGACAGTACTACGAGCAGTACTTC. The gene calls are TRBV6-2 or TRBV6-3 and TRBJ2-7, with 7 positions matching TRBD1. Germline V lookup: CDR1 MNHEY, CDR2 SVGEGT. The trim removed 7 bases at V and 3 bases at J, leaving 15 bases unmatched. CDR3 length: 16 residues.